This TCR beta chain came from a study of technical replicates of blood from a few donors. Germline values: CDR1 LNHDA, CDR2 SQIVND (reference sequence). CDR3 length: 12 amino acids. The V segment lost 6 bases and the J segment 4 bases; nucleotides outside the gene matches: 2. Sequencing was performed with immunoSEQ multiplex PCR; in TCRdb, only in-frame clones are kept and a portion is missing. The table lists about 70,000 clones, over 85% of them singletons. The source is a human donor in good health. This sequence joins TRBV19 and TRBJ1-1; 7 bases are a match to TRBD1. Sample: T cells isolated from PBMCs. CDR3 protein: CASRPGGTEAFF. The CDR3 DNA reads TGTGCCAGTAGACCAGGGGGCACTGAAGCTTTCTTT.